These T cell receptor beta chains were read from a single sample in a study of blood T cell repertoires in COVID-19. Measured with immunoSEQ multiplex PCR; TCRdb has only the in-frame clones, and not every one. The sample carries about 110,000 clones, more than 75% recorded once. The sample consisted of peripheral blood. Receptor source: a man aged 65-85 years with acute or convalescent COVID-19. Each CDR3 is given with its conserved first and last residue. A D gene is named only where the DNA matches it firmly.

TRBV5-1	TRBJ2-7	TRBD1	13	CASSPIRGREQYF	TGCGCCAGCAGCCCTATCAGGGGGCGCGAGCAGTACTTC
TRBV11-3	TRBJ1-1	NA	14	CASSLEGQRTEAFF	TGTGCCAGCAGCTTAGAGGGGCAGCGAACTGAAGCTTTCTTT
TRBV14	TRBJ2-3	TRBD2	15	CASSDLRGGTDTQYF	TGTGCCAGCAGCGACCTGCGGGGGGGCACAGATACGCAGTATTTT
TRBV9	TRBJ1-6	TRBD1	16	CASSVGSGGSLSPLHF	TGTGCCAGCAGCGTAGGATCAGGGGGCTCGTTGTCACCCCTCCACTTT
TRBV19	TRBJ2-7	NA	15	CASSINKGRGYEQYF	TGTGCCAGTAGTATAAACAAGGGCAGGGGCTACGAGCAGTACTTC
TRBV5-1	TRBJ2-3	TRBD1	16	CASSLRGQGSTDTQYF	TGCGCCAGCAGCCTCCGGGGACAGGGAAGTACAGATACGCAGTATTTT
TRBV27	TRBJ2-1	TRBD2	13	CASLLAGANEQFF	TGTGCCAGCCTCCTAGCGGGAGCTAATGAGCAGTTCTTC
TRBV12-3/TRBV12-4	TRBJ2-5	TRBD1	12	CASRGQFPTQYF	TGTGCCAGCAGGGGACAGTTTCCGACCCAGTACTTC
TRBV28	TRBJ1-3	NA	13	CASGKGGRNTIYF	TGTGCCAGCGGCAAGGGGGGGAGAAACACCATATATTTT
TRBV7-2	TRBJ2-1	TRBD2	16	CASSSTKSGGYNEQFF	TGTGCCAGCAGCTCTACAAAAAGCGGGGGATACAATGAGCAGTTCTTC